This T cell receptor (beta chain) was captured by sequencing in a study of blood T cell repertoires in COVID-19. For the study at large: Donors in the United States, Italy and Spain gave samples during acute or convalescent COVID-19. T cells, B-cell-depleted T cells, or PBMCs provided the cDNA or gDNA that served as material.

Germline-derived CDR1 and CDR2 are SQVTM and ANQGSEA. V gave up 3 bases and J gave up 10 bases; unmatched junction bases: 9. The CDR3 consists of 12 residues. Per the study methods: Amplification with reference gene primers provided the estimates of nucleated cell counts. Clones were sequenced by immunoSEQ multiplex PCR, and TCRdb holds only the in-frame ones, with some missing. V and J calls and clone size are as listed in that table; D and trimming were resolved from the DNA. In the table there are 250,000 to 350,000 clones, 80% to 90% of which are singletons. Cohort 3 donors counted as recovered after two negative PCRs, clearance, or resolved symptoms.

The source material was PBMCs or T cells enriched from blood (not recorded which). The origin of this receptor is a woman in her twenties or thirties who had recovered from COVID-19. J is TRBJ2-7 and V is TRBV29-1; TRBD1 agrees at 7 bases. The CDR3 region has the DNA TGCAGCGTTGAGGCAGGGGGAGCCTCACAGTACTTC. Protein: CSVEAGGASQYF.